The subject of this entry is one T cell receptor (beta chain). Its target is unknown. This record belongs to a study of T cell responses to AZD1222 COVID-19 vaccine. The repertoire was sequenced with immunoSEQ multiplex PCR; TCRdb's copy has only in-frame clones and lacks some. The sample has 210,000 or so clones; less than 95% are singletons. General study findings and limits: Targeting of unmutated variant regions was reportedly seen in nearly half of spike-specific TCRs.

The germline gives CDR1 SEHNR, CDR2 FQNEAQ (reference sequence). CDR3 size: 15 residues. V lost 4 bases and J 2 bases, leaving 13 bases between the germline ends. This clonotype originated in an adult who received the MenACWY meningococcal vaccine as a control. The sequenced sample was peripheral blood, obtained 28 days after the second dose of the MenACWY control vaccine. V is TRBV7-9 and J is TRBJ2-3; D call uncertain. CDR3 amino acids: CASSSPGVFTDTQYF. CDR3 DNA sequence: TGTGCCAGCAGCTCCCCGGGTGTCTTCACAGATACGCAGTATTTT.